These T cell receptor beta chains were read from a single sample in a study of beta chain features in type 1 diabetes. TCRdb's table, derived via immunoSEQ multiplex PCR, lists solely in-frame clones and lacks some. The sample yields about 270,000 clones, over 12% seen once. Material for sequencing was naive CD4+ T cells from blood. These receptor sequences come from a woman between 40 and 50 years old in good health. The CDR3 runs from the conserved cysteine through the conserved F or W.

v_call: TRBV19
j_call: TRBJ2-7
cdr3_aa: CASEDTVSYEQYF

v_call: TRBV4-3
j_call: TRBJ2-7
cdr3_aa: CASSQGPGQGDEQYF

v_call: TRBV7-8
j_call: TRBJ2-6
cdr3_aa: CASSSARSGANVLTF

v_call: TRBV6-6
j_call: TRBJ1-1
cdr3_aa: CASSYSNPDLNTEAFF

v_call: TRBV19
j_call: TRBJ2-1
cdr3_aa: CASSTTAGSYNEQFF

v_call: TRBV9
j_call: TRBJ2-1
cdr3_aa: CASSVLAGLSYNEQFF

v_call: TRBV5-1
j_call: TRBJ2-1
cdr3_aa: CASSLGSGAAQEQFF

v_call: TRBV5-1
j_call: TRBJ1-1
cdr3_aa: CASSPNGTPGTEAFF

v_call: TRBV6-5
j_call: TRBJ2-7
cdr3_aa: CASSLQGALEQYF

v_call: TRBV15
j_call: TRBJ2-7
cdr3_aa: CATSRDPLGGGAYEQYF

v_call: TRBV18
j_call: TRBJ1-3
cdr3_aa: CASSPRPQGPSGNTIYF

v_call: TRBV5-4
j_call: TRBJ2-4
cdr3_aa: CASSTQGGTKNIQYF

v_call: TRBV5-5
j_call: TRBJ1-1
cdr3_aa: CASSRQGNTEAFF

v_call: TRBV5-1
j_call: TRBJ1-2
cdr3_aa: CASSLEAGVNYGYTF

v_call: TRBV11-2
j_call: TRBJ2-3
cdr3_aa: CASSLDRGDTQYF

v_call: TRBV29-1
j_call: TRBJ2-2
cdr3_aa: CSVGDRATGELFF

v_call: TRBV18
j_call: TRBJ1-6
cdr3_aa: CASSPQGPGTDSPLHF

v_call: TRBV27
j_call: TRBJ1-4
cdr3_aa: CASRRQGAIEKLFF

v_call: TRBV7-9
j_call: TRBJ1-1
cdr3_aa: CASSPQGMNTEAFF

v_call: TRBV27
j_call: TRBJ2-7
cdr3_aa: CASSLRPSGGAAGYEQYF

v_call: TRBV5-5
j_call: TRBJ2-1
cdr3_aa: CASSLGQYNEQFF

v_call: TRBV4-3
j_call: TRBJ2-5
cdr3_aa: CASSRGRQGTQYF

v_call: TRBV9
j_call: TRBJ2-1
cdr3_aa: CASSDQGGIYNEQFF

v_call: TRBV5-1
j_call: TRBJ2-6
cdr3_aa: CASSATGSGANVLTF

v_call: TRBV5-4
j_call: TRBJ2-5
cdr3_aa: CASSRRTAYQETQYF

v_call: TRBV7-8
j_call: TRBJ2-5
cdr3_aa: CASSDRARQETQYF

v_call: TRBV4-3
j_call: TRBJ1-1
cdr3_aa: CASSLLQGVNTEAFF

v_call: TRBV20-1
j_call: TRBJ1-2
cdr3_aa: CSAGGNYGYTF

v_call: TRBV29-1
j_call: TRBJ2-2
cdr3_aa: CSVRGTNTGELFF

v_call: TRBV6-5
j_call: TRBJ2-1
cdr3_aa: CASRPGQDNNEQFF

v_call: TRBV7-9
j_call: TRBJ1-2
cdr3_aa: CASSNGTGGRNGYTF

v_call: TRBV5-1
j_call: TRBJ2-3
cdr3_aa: CASSLDGDLRTDTQYF

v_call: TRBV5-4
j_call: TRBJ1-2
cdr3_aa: CASSLPRTYGYTF

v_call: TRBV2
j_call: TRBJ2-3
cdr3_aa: CASSPKPGTSGGARRDTQYF

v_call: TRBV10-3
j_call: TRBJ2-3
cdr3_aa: CAIRAIDTQYF

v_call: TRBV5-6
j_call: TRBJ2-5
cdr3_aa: CASSSLDRETQYF

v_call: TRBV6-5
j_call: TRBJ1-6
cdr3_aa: CASRVGTGVDSPLHF

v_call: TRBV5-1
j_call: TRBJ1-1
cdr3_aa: CASSPGTATEAFF

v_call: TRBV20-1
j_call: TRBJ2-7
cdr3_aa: CSARAGIEQYF